Each of the 25 T cell receptor beta chains below was sequenced from the same sample in a study of blood T cell repertoires in COVID-19. Libraries were prepared by immunoSEQ multiplex PCR; TCRdb keeps only in-frame clonotypes and omits some of them. The repertoire holds more than 300,000 clones, with 88% as singletons. What was sequenced was peripheral blood. These receptors all stem from a woman in her 30s with COVID-19, enrolled during active disease.

CDR3 sequence reads: CASSDERGGNEQYF. The CDR3 DNA reads TGTGCCAGCAGCGACGAGCGGGGGGGTAACGAGCAGTACTTC. This chain uses TRBV9 with TRBJ2-7; 10 positions match TRBD2. Germline V gene lookup returns CDR1 SGDLS and CDR2 YYNGEE. The CDR3 has 14 residues. V lost 3 bases and J lost 5; bases outside the gene matches: 5. Drawing the rest from reference TRBV9 and TRBJ2-7, the complete variable domain is DSGVTQTPKHLITATGQRVTLRCSPRSGDLSVYWYQQSLDQGLQFLIQYYNGEERAKGNILERFSAQQFPDLHSELNLSSLELGDSALYFCASSDERGGNEQYFGPGTRLTVT.

The chain employs TRBV29-1 and TRBJ1-2; D might be TRBD1 (6 bases). The CDR3 is 13 amino acids. V shed 0 bases and J shed 6 bases, with 11 bases lying between them. CDR1 and CDR2 from the germline V gene are SQVTM and ANQGSEA. The CDR3 nucleotides are TGCAGCGTTGAAGACTGGGGGCTCAATGGCTACACCTTC. This encodes CSVEDWGLNGYTF.

The chain uses TRBV7-9 and TRBJ1-2, with TRBD1 matching over 8 bases. CDR1 SEHNR and CDR2 FQNEAQ come from the germline V gene (reference sequence). Germline trimming cut 2 bases from V and 5 bases from J; bases unmatched to any gene: 7. The CDR3 length is 15 residues. The CDR3 sequence: CASSLRQGPLYGYTF. CDR3 DNA: TGTGCCAGCAGCTTAAGACAGGGGCCGCTATATGGCTACACCTTC.

The J gene is TRBJ1-1, the V gene TRBV7-9; D remains unclear. Trimming pared 4 bases from V and 9 bases from J, leaving 9 bases between. In germline, CDR1 is SEHNR, CDR2 FQNEAQ (reference sequence). This CDR3 contains 11 residues. CDR3 protein: CASSWGEKAFF. CDR3 nucleotide sequence: TGTGCCAGCAGCTGGGGAGAGAAAGCTTTCTTT.

This chain uses TRBV29-1 with TRBJ1-1, with D perhaps matching TRBD1 (5 bases). CDR1 and CDR2 (germline): SQVTM, ANQGSEA. The CDR3 is 12 amino acids. The CDR3: CSAWGANTEAFF. The CDR3 DNA reads TGCAGTGCTTGGGGCGCGAACACTGAAGCTTTCTTT.

This sequence joins TRBV15 and TRBJ2-3; D ambiguous. The germline CDR1 and CDR2 sequences are LNHNV and YYDKDF (reference sequence). V lost 0 bases to trimming and J lost 6 bases, with 7 bases between them. The CDR3 sequence is 13 residues long. The CDR3: CATSRDLTDTQYF. The CDR3 DNA reads TGTGCCACCAGCAGAGATCTAACCGATACGCAGTATTTT. Based on the CDR3 plus reference TRBV15 and TRBJ2-3, the full variable domain is DAMVIQNPRYQVTQFGKPVTLSCSQTLNHNVMYWYQQKSSQAPKLLFHYYDKDFNNEADTPDNFQSRRPNTSFCFLDIRSPGLGDTAMYLCATSRDLTDTQYFGPGTRLTVL.

J is TRBJ1-6 and V is TRBV11-2, with no clear D. Germline CDR1 SGHAT, CDR2 FQNNGV. This CDR3 contains 15 residues. Trimming took 3 bases from V and 6 from J, leaving 12 bases between them. The DNA for the CDR3 is TGTGCCAGCAGCTTTCTAGGTTACGGTAATTCACCCCTCCACTTT. It is translated as CASSFLGYGNSPLHF.

The chain is built from TRBV11-2 and TRBJ1-1, with 8 positions matching TRBD1. V was clipped by 3 bases and J by 1 base; unmatched bases: 1. The V gene's germline CDR1 is SGHAT and CDR2 FQNNGV. This CDR3 spans 14 amino acids. In DNA form, the CDR3 reads TGTGCCAGCAGCTTGACAGGGGCGAACACTGAAGCTTTCTTT. Protein: CASSLTGANTEAFF.

The chain is built from TRBV21-1 and TRBJ2-2; the table calls TRBD2, which could not be checked here. TRBV21-1 is reported as a pseudogene. This CDR3 comprises 19 residues. The CDR3 here is CAISNGPRGGGRNTGELFF. The CDR3 region has the DNA TGTGCCATCTCGAACGGCCCTAGGGGCGGGGGGCGGAACACCGGGGAGCTGTTTTTT.

This chain links TRBV12-3 or TRBV12-4 with TRBJ2-1; D perhaps matches TRBD2 (5 bases). Trimming left V 1 base short and J 4 bases short, with 5 bases between. The CDR3 loop spans 13 amino acids. The CDR3 loop reads CASSLGEYNEQFF. In DNA, the CDR3 is TGTGCCAGCAGTTTAGGGGAGTACAATGAGCAGTTCTTC.

This clone came up a few times. This rearrangement joins TRBV5-5 to TRBJ1-1; D call uncertain. Germline V lookup: CDR1 SGHKS, CDR2 YYEKEE (reference sequence). The CDR3 covers 13 residues. V was shortened by 5 bases and J by 3 bases, with 11 bases between the two germline ends. The CDR3 DNA sequence: TGTGCCAGCAGAGTAGCCTCGGACACTGAAGCTTTCTTT. Its translation: CASRVASDTEAFF.

This clone was picked up one time. This sequence joins TRBV28 and TRBJ2-2, with D uncertain. Between the trimmed V and J ends, which lost 2 bases and 7 bases, there was a span of 11 bases. The CDR3 runs to 14 residues. CDR1 is MDHEN, CDR2 SYDVKM, per germline. CDR3 nucleotide sequence: TGTGCCAGCAGTTTAAGTGGCAATGGCGGGGAGCTGTTTTTT. It codes for CASSLSGNGGELFF.

CDR3 sequence (DNA): TGTGCCAGCAGTGCCCCGGACATTAATGAAAAACTGTTTTTT. Protein product: CASSAPDINEKLFF. The chain has TRBV2 and TRBJ1-4; D might be TRBD1 (5 bases). Germline loops: CDR1 SNHLY, CDR2 FYNNEI. This CDR3 has 14 residues. Trimming shortened V by 4 bases and J by 4 bases, and 10 bases separated the two germline ends.

The chain recombines TRBV4-2 with TRBJ1-2; 8 bases line up with TRBD1. The ends lost 0 bases at V and 3 bases at J; junction bases unmatched: 9. The CDR3 is made up of 17 amino acids. Germline V gene data show CDR1 as LGHNA and CDR2 as YNFKEQ. CDR3: CASSQEVGRGQDYGYTF. Written as DNA, the CDR3 is TGTGCCAGCAGCCAAGAGGTCGGCAGGGGGCAAGACTATGGCTACACCTTC.

This chain links TRBV9 with TRBJ2-3, with TRBD2 matching 8 bases. The CDR3 extends over 15 amino acids. V was clipped by 4 bases and J by 3 bases; unmatched bases: 7. The germline V gene has CDR1 SGDLS and CDR2 YYNGEE. The CDR3 DNA sequence: TGTGCCAGCAGCCCGAGGGAGCGGGGGACAGATACGCAGTATTTT. It specifies CASSPRERGTDTQYF. Filled out from reference TRBV9 and TRBJ2-3, the complete variable domain reads DSGVTQTPKHLITATGQRVTLRCSPRSGDLSVYWYQQSLDQGLQFLIQYYNGEERAKGNILERFSAQQFPDLHSELNLSSLELGDSALYFCASSPRERGTDTQYFGPGTRLTVL.

The rearrangement links TRBV19 to TRBJ2-3, with 9 bases matching TRBD2. From germline, CDR1 is LNHDA and CDR2 SQIVND (reference sequence). The V and J ends lost 8 bases and 0 bases, in that order; junction bases with no gene match: 6. This CDR3 is 15 amino acids long. The CDR3 protein is CASAPSGASTDTQYF. As DNA, the CDR3 is TGTGCCAGTGCCCCTAGCGGGGCTAGCACAGATACGCAGTATTTT.

The chain has TRBV10-3 and TRBJ1-2, with a weak D call TRBD1 (6 bases). The germline gives CDR1 ENHRY, CDR2 SYGVKD. This CDR3 has 14 amino acids. Trimming stripped 6 bases from V and 3 bases from J, with 14 bases between. CDR3 protein: CAIRGGPNDYGYTF. Written as DNA, the CDR3 is TGTGCCATCAGAGGGGGACCCAACGACTATGGCTACACCTTC.

The genes are TRBV28 and TRBJ2-3, with 7 bases identical to TRBD1. From germline, CDR1 is MDHEN and CDR2 SYDVKM. With 5 bases clipped from V and 1 base from J, the junction kept 6 bases outside the gene matches. The CDR3 totals 15 residues. The CDR3 is CASSRQGAGTDTQYF. CDR3 nucleotide sequence: TGTGCCAGCAGTCGACAGGGAGCGGGCACAGATACGCAGTATTTT. Together with reference TRBV28 and TRBJ2-3, the CDR3 gives the full variable domain: DVKVTQSSRYLVKRTGEKVFLECVQDMDHENMFWYRQDPGLGLRLIYFSYDVKMKEKGDIPEGYSVSREKKERFSLILESASTNQTSMYLCASSRQGAGTDTQYFGPGTRLTVL.

The rearrangement links TRBV5-1 to TRBJ2-7; 11 bases map to TRBD1. J lost 2 bases, V lost 4 bases, and 2 bases had no gene match. The CDR3 extends over 14 amino acids. CDR1 is SGHRS, CDR2 YFSETQ, per germline. Here the CDR3 DNA reads TGCGCCAGCAGCCCGGGACAGGGGGCCTACGAGCAGTACGTC. Protein sequence: CASSPGQGAYEQYV.

This clone was detected only a few times. The gene calls are TRBV19 and TRBJ1-1; 7 nucleotides align to TRBD1. The length of the CDR3 is 14 residues. Looked up from germline, CDR1 is LNHDA and CDR2 is SQIVND (reference sequence). Trimming removed 4 bases from V and 4 bases from J; junction bases left unmatched: 6. The CDR3: CASSNGQVGTEAFF. CDR3 in DNA: TGTGCCAGTAGTAACGGACAGGTGGGCACTGAAGCTTTCTTT.

J is TRBJ2-1 and V is TRBV2; D might be TRBD2 (6 bases). Germline CDR1 and CDR2: SNHLY and FYNNEI. This CDR3 is built from 15 residues. Trimming removed 7 bases from V and 0 bases from J, with 13 bases in between. The CDR3 reads CASMGGSSSYNEQFF. The CDR3 nucleotides are TGTGCCAGCATGGGGGGTTCGAGCTCCTACAATGAGCAGTTCTTC.

The gene calls are TRBV6-5 and TRBJ2-2; 7 bases line up with TRBD2. The CDR3 loop spans 15 amino acids. Germline CDR1 is MNHEY and CDR2 is SVGAGI. Trimming took 10 bases from V and 3 from J; bases not matched to a gene: 11. The chain's CDR3 is CATHTGLLDTGELFF. In DNA form, the CDR3 reads TGTGCCACGCACACGGGACTACTTGACACCGGGGAGCTGTTTTTT.

This rearrangement joins TRBV5-1 to TRBJ1-1, with a weak D call TRBD1 (5 bases). CDR1 is SGHRS, CDR2 YFSETQ, per germline. The CDR3 sequence is 15 residues long. The V end was cut by 2 bases, the J end by 0 bases, with 11 bases between. The CDR3 bases are TGCGCCAGCAGCTTCTTGGGGCCTTTGAACACTGAAGCTTTCTTT. Translating gives CASSFLGPLNTEAFF. The entire variable domain, with the rest obtained from reference TRBV5-1 and TRBJ1-1, is as follows: KAGVTQTPRYLIKTRGQQVTLSCSPISGHRSVSWYQQTPGQGLQFLFEYFSETQRNKGNFPGRFSGRQFSNSRSEMNVSTLELGDSALYLCASSFLGPLNTEAFFGQGTRLTVV.

The chain combines TRBV7-8 with TRBJ2-3, with a possible D match to TRBD1 (5 bases). Per germline, CDR1 SGHVS and CDR2 FQNEAQ. The V and J ends lost 2 bases and 5 bases respectively, with 11 bases between them. The CDR3 is 14 amino acids. The CDR3 DNA follows: TGTGCCAGCAGCTTAACCAGGGCCCGAGATACGCAGTATTTT. Protein product: CASSLTRARDTQYF.

The J gene is TRBJ2-7, the V gene TRBV19; 7 nucleotides align to TRBD1. This CDR3 comprises 12 residues. V dropped 5 bases and J dropped 4; count of bases not matched to a gene: 2. Germline V gene data show CDR1 as LNHDA and CDR2 as SQIVND (reference sequence). CDR3 in DNA: TGTGCCAGTAGTTCGGGACAGTACGAGCAGTACTTC. It specifies CASSSGQYEQYF.